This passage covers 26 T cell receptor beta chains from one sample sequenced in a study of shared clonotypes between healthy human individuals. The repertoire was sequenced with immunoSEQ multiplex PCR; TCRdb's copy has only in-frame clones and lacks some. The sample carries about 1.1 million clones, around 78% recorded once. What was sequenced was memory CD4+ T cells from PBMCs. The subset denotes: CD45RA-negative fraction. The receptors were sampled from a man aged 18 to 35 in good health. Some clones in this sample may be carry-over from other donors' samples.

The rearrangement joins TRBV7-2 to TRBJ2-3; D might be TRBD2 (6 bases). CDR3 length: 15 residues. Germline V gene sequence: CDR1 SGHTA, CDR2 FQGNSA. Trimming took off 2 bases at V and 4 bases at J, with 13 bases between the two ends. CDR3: CASSLLRRGPDTQYF. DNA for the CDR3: TGTGCCAGCAGCTTATTAAGGCGGGGCCCAGATACGCAGTATTTT.

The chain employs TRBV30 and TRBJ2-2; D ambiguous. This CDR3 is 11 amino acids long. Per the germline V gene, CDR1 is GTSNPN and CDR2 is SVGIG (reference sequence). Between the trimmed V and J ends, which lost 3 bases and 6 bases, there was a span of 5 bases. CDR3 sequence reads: CAWSPAGELFF. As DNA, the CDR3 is TGTGCCTGGAGCCCTGCCGGGGAGCTGTTTTTT.

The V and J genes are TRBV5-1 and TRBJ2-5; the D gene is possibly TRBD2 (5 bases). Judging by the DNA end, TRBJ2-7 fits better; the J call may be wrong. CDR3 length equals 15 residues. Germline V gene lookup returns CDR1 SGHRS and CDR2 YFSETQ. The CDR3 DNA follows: TGCGCCAGCAGCTTGGCCCTGGGGAGCTCCTACGAGCAGTACTTC. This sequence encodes CASSLALGSSYEQYF.

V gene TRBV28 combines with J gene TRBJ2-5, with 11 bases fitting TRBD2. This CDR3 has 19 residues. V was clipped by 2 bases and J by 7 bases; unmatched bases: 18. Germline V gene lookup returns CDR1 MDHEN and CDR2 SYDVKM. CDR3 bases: TGTGCCAGCAGTTTAAAATCCCTCCCGACTAGCGGGAATGGGGGGACCCAGTACTTC. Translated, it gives CASSLKSLPTSGNGGTQYF.

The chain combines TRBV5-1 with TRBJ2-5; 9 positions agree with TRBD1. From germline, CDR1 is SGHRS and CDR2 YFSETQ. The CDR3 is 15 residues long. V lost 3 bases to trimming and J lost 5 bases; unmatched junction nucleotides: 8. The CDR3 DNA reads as TGCGCCAGCAGCTGGGGAACAGGGGGCCGGGAGACCCAGTACTTC. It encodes CASSWGTGGRETQYF.

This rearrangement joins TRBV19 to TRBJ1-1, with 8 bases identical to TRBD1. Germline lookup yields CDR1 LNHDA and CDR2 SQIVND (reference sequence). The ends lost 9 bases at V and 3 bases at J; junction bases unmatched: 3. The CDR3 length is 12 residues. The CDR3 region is CASYRGYTEAFF. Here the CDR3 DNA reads TGTGCCAGCTACAGGGGGTACACTGAAGCTTTCTTT.

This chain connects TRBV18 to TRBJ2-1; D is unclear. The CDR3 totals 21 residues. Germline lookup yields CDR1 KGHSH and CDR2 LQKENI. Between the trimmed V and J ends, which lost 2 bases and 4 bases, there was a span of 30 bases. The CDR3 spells CASSPLRNKQPLPLDYNEQFF. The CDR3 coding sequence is TGTGCCAGCTCACCATTAAGGAACAAACAGCCCTTACCCCTCGATTACAATGAGCAGTTCTTC.

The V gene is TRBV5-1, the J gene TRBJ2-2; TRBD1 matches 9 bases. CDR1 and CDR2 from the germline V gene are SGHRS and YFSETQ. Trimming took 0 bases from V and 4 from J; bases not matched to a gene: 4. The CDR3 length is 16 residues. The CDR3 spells CASSLGVTGGTGELFF. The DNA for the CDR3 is TGCGCCAGCAGCTTGGGAGTGACAGGGGGCACCGGGGAGCTGTTTTTT.

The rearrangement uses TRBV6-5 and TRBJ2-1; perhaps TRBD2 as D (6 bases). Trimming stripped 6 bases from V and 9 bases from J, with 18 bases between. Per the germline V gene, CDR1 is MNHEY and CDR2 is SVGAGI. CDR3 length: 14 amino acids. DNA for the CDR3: TGTGCCAGCAGCTCTTCTGGCGGGGCGGTTGAGCAGTTCTTC. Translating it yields CASSSSGGAVEQFF.

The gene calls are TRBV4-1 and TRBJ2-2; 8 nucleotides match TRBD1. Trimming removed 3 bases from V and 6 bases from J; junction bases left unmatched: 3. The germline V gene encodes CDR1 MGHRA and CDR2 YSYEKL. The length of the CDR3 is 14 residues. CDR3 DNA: TGCGCCAGCAGCCATAACAGGGGGGCCGGGGAGCTGTTTTTT. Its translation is CASSHNRGAGELFF.

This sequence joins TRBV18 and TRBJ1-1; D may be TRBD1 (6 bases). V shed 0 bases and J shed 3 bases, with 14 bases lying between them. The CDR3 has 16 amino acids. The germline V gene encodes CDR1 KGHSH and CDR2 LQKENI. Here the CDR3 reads CASSPPNRVGDTEAFF. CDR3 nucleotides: TGTGCCAGCTCACCACCGAACAGGGTGGGGGACACTGAAGCTTTCTTT.

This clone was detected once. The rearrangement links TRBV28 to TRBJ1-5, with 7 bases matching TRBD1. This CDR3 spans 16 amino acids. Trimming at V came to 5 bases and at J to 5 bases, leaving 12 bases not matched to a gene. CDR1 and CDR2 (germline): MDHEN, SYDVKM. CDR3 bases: TGTGCCAGCAGTCGAAGGGGGCAGGGCGGGTATCAGCCCCAGCATTTT. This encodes CASSRRGQGGYQPQHF.

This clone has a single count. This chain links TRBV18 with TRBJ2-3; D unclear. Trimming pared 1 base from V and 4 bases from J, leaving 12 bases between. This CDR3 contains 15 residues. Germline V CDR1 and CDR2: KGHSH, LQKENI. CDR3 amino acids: CASSPQFSLADTQYF. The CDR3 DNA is TGTGCCAGCTCACCACAGTTTAGTCTTGCAGATACGCAGTATTTT.

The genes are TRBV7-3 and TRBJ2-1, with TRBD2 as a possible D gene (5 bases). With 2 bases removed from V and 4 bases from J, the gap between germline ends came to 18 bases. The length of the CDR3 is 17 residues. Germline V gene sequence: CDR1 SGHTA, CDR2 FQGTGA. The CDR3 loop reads CASSLGGGRRGYNEQFF. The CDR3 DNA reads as TGTGCCAGCAGCTTAGGTGGAGGTCGACGGGGATACAATGAGCAGTTCTTC.

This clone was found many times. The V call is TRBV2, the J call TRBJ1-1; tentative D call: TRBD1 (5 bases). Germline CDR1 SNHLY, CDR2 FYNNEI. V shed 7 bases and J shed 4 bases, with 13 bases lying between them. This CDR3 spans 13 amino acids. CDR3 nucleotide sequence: TGTGCCAGCACCCGACAGAGGACCACTGAAGCTTTCTTT. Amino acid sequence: CASTRQRTTEAFF.

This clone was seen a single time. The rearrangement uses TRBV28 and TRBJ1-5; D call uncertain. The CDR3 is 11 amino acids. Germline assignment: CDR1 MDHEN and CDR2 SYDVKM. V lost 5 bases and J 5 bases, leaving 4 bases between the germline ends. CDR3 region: CASSQYQPQHF. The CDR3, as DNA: TGTGCCAGCAGTCAATATCAGCCCCAGCATTTT.

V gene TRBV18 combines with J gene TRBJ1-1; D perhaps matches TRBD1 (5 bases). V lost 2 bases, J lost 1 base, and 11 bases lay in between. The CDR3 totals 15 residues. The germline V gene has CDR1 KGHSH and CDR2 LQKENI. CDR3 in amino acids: CASSPMRGGNTEAFF. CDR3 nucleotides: TGTGCCAGCTCACCAATGCGGGGGGGGAACACTGAAGCTTTCTTT.

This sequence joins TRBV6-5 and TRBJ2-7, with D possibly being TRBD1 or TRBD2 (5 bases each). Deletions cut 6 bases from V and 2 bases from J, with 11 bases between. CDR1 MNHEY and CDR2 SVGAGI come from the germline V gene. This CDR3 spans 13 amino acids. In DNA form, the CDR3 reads TGTGCCAGCAGCCAGGGACCTGCCTACGAGCAGTACTTC. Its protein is CASSQGPAYEQYF.

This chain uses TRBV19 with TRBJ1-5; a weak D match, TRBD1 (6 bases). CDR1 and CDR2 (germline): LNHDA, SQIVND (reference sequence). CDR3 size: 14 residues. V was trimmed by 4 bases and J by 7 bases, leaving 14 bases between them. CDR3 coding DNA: TGTGCCAGTAGTAATTCAGGGGACGGGCAGCCCCAGCATTTT. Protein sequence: CASSNSGDGQPQHF.

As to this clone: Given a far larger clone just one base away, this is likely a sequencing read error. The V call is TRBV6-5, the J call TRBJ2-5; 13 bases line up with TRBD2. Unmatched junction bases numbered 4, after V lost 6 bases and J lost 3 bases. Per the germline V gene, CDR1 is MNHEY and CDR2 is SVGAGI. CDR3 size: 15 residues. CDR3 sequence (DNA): TGTGCCAGCAGCACCGGGACTAGCGGGAAAGAGACCCAGTACTTC. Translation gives CASSTGTSGKETQYF.

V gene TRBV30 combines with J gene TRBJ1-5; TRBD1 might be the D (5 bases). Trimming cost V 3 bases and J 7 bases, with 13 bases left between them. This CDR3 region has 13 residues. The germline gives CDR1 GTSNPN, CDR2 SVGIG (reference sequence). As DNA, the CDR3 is TGTGCCTGGAGCGCCAGGGAGGACCAGCCCCAGCATTTT. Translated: CAWSAREDQPQHF.

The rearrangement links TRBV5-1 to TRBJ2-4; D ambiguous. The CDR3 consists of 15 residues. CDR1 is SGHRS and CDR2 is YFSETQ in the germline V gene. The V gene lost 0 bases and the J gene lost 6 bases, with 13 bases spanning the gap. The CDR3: CASSLDAYDGNIQYF. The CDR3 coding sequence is TGCGCCAGCAGCTTGGACGCATACGACGGAAACATTCAGTACTTC.

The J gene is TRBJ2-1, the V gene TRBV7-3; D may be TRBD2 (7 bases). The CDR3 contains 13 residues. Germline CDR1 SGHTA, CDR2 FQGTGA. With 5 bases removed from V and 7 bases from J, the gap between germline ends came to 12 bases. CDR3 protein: CASSVKGGNEQFF. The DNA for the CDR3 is TGTGCCAGCAGCGTAAAGGGGGGGAATGAGCAGTTCTTC.

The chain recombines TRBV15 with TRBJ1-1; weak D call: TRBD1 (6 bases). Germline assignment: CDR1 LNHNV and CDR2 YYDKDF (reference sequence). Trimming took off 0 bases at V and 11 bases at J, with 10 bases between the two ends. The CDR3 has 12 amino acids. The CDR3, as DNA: TGTGCCACCAGCAGAGACTCAGGGGACGCTTTCTTT. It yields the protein CATSRDSGDAFF.

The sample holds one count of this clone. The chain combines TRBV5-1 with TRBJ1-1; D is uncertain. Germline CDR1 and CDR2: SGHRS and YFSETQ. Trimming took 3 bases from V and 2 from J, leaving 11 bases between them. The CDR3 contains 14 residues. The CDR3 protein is CASSSTPGNTEAFF. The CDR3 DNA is TGCGCCAGCAGCTCGACCCCGGGTAACACTGAAGCTTTCTTT.

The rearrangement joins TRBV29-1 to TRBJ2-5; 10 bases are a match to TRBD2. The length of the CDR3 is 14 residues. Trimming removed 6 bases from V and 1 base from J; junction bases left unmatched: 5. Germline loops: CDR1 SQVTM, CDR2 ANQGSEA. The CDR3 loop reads CSVAGLAAQETQYF. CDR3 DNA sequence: TGCAGCGTCGCAGGACTAGCGGCCCAAGAGACCCAGTACTTC.